The subject of this entry is one T cell receptor (beta chain). Its antigen is not identified. The data belong to a study of T cell repertoires in cytomegalovirus infection. Across the study: HLA-B-restricted CMV epitopes that are well studied were used alongside recently identified HLA-C-restricted ones. An indication of both CMV infection and matching HLA type came from public TCR beta signatures.

Regarding the study as a whole: HLA-C-restricted CMV clonotypes gave the most frequent clonotype in two of eight donors.

The germline V gene has CDR1 SGDLS and CDR2 YYNGEE. Trimming took 3 bases from V and 3 from J, leaving 13 bases between them. This CDR3 is 15 amino acids long. TCRdb analysed the reads with MiXCR anew, one entry per CDR3 protein. This table has a few hundred thousand distinct CDR3 sequences, under 45% appearing once. Source: cultured PBMCs, taken from culture after CMV antigen stimulation. The gene calls are TRBV9 and TRBJ1-5, with a tentative D call TRBD1 (6 bases). This TCR was recovered from a human donor in good health (CMV status not recorded). Some clones in this sample may be carry-over from other donors' samples. CDR3 region: CASSGEQGVNQPQHF. The CDR3 DNA reads TGTGCCAGCAGCGGAGAACAGGGCGTCAATCAGCCCCAGCATTTT.